Reported below is one TCR beta chain. The antigen it recognizes is unknown. There are no base qualities to consult, and no much larger clone falls within one base. These data belong to a study of T cell changes during pregnancy in multiple sclerosis (dated by TCRdb to between 2019 and 2020). Regarding the complete study: In women with multiple sclerosis, the researchers looked at how the T cell repertoire shifted as pregnancy progressed.

Libraries were built with the immunoSEQ multiplex PCR assay. TCRdb stores this immuneACCESS table with in-frame sequences only. Part of the clones is absent; in the studies checked, under half of the shortfall reflects unresolved V genes, and no reason is known for the rest. In all, the sample holds about 24,000 clones, and roughly 90% of those were seen once. Jointly, the top ten make up more than 7.5% of the sample. The germline V gene (reference sequence) provides CDR1 MNHEY and CDR2 SMNVEV. Clipping removes 4 bases from V and 0 bases from J, with 5 as the unmatched junction base count. The CDR3 runs 15 residues from the cysteine to the phenylalanine. The retained sequence is limited to the CDR3, 45 bases, with the frame set at the first base.

The sequence joins TRBV27 to TRBJ2-7, with TRBD1 matching 8 junction bases. This TCR was recovered from a female donor in good health, enrolled as a control in a pregnancy study. This specimen was CD8+ T cells from peripheral blood mononuclear cells, taken in the third trimester of pregnancy. This receptor carries the CDR3 CASSSGQGLSYEQYF. The DNA sequence follows: TGTGCCAGCAGTTCCGGACAGGGTCTCTCCTACGAGCAGTACTTC.